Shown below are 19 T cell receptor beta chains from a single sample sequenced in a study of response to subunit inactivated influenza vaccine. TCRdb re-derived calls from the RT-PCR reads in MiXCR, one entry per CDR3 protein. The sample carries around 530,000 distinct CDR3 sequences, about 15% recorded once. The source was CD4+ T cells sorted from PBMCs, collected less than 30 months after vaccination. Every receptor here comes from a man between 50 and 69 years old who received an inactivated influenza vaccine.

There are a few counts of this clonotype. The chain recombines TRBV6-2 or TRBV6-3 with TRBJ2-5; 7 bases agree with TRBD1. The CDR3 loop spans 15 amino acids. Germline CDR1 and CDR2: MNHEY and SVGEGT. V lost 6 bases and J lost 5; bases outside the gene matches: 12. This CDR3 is CASSKGQKMGETQYF. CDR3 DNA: TGTGCCAGCAGCAAGGGACAGAAGATGGGGGAGACCCAGTACTTC.

The CDR3 loop is CASSQARGRLAKNIQYF. Written as DNA, the CDR3 is TGTGCCAGCAGCCAAGCCCGGGGACGGCTAGCCAAAAACATTCAGTACTTC. This chain uses TRBV3-1 with TRBJ2-4, with D possibly called TRBD1 or TRBD2 (5 bases each). With 1 base removed from V and 0 bases from J, the gap between germline ends came to 13 bases. There are 17 residues in the CDR3. The germline V gene has CDR1 LGHDT and CDR2 YNNKEL (reference sequence). The full variable domain, with the rest looked up from reference TRBV3-1 and TRBJ2-4, is DTAVSQTPKYLVTQMGNDKSIKCEQNLGHDTMYWYKQDSKKFLKIMFSYNNKELIINETVPNRFSPKSPDKAHLNLHINSLELGDSAVYFCASSQARGRLAKNIQYFGAGTRLSVL.

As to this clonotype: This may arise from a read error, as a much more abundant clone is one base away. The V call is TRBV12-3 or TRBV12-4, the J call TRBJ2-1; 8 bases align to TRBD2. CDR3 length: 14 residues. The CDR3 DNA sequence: TGTGCCGGCAGTCCGGGACTAGGGGACAATGAGCAGTTCTTC. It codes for CAGSPGLGDNEQFF.

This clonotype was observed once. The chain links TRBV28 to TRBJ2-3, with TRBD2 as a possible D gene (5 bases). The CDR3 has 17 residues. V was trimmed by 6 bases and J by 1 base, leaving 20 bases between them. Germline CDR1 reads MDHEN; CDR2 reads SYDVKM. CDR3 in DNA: TGTGCCAGCAGCAACCTCAGCGGAAACCTCGGCACAGATACGCAGTATTTT. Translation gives CASSNLSGNLGTDTQYF.

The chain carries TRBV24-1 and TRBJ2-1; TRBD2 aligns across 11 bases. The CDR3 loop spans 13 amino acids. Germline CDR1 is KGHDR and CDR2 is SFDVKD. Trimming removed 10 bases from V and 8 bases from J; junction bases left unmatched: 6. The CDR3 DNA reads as TGTGCCACTGGTAGCGGGGGGGCTCATGAGCAGTTCTTC. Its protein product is CATGSGGAHEQFF.

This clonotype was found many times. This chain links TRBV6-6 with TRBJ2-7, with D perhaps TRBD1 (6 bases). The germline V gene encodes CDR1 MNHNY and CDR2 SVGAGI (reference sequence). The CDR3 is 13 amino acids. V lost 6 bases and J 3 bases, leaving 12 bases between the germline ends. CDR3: CASRPSQGYEQYF. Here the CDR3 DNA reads TGTGCCAGCAGACCCTCACAGGGCTACGAGCAGTACTTC.

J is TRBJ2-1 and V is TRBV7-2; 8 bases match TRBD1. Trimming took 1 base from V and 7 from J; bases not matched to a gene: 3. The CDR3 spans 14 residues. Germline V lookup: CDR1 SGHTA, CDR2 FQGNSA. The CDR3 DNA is TGTGCCAGCAGCTTAGGACAGGGGCCGAATGAGCAGTTCTTC. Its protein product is CASSLGQGPNEQFF.

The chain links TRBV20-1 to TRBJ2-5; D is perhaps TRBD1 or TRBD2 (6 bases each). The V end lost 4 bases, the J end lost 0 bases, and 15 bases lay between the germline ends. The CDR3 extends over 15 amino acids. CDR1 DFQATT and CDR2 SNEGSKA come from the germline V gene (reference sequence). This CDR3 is CSATPGGAYQETQYF. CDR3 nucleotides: TGCAGTGCTACCCCCGGGGGCGCGTACCAAGAGACCCAGTACTTC.

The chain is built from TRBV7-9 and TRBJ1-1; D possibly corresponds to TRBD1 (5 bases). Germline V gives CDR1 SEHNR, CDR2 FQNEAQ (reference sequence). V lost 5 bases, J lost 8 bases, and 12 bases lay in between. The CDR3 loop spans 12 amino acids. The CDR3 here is CASSIVGGEAFF. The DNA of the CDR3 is TGTGCCAGCAGCATTGTTGGGGGGGAAGCTTTCTTT.

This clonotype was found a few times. The CDR3: CSARASGSATTGELFF. The CDR3 nucleotides are TGCAGTGCTAGGGCTAGCGGGAGCGCAACGACCGGGGAGCTGTTTTTT. The chain has TRBV20-1 and TRBJ2-2; the match to TRBD2 covers 10 bases. Germline-derived CDR1 and CDR2 are DFQATT and SNEGSKA (reference sequence). V dropped 3 bases and J dropped 5; count of bases not matched to a gene: 9. The CDR3 length is 16 residues.

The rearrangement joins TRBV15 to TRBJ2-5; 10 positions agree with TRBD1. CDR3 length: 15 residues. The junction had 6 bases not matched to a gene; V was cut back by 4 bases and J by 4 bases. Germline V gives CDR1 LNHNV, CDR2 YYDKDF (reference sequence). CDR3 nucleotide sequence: TGTGCCACCAGCATGGGGACAGGGGAGATAGAGACCCAGTACTTC. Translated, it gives CATSMGTGEIETQYF.

DNA for the CDR3: TGTGCCAGCCTAGCCCGCTCAGGCGCTGAAGCTTTCTTT. Its translation is CASLARSGAEAFF. V and J are TRBV27 and TRBJ1-1; D gene ambiguous. The CDR3 length is 13 residues. Germline CDR1 reads MNHEY; CDR2 reads SMNVEV (reference sequence). Deletions cut 8 bases from V and 6 bases from J, with 16 bases between.

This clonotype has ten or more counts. CDR3 in DNA: TGTGCCAGCCATCACACAGATACGCAGTATTTT. Protein sequence: CASHHTDTQYF. V is TRBV11-2 and J is TRBJ2-3; D uncertain. Germline-derived CDR1 and CDR2 are SGHAT and FQNNGV. This CDR3 has 11 residues. Trimming took off 8 bases at V and 2 bases at J, with 5 bases between the two ends.

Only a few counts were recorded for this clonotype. The CDR3 region is CASRPGHATNEKLFF. CDR3 in DNA: TGTGCCAGCAGACCCGGACATGCAACTAATGAAAAACTGTTTTTT. The J gene is TRBJ1-4, the V gene TRBV6-2 or TRBV6-3, with a weak D call TRBD1 (5 bases). The CDR3 extends over 15 amino acids. Germline lookup yields CDR1 MNHEY and CDR2 SVGEGT. The ends were cut back, 6 bases at V and 0 bases at J, with 11 bases in the middle.

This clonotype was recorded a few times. CDR3 residues: CASSLVPGTGNQPQHF. CDR3 in DNA: TGTGCCAGCAGCTTAGTTCCAGGGACGGGCAATCAGCCCCAGCATTTT. The rearrangement links TRBV7-2 to TRBJ1-5; TRBD1 is a possible D gene (5 bases). V was cut by 1 base and J by 2 bases, with 12 bases left in between. Germline V lookup: CDR1 SGHTA, CDR2 FQGNSA. There are 16 residues in the CDR3.

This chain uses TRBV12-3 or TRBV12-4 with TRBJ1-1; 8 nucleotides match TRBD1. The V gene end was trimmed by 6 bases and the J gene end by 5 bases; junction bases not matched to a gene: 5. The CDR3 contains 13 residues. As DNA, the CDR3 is TGTGCCAGCAGGGAACAGGGGGGGACTGAAGCTTTCTTT. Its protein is CASREQGGTEAFF.

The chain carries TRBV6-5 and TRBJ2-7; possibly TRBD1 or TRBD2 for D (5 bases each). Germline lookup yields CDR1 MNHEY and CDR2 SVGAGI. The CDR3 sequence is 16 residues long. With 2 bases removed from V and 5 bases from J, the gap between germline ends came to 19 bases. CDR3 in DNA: TGTGCCAGCAGTTACACCTCGGGGACCCAGATCAACGAGCAGTACTTC. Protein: CASSYTSGTQINEQYF.

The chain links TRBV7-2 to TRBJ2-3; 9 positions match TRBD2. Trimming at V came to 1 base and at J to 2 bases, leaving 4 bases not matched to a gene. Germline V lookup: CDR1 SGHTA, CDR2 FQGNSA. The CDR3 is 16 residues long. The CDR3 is CASSLVAGENTDTQYF. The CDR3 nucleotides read TGTGCCAGCAGCTTAGTAGCGGGGGAGAACACAGATACGCAGTATTTT.

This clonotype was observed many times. The CDR3 DNA reads TGTGCCAGCAGCCAAGATCTCCCCGGGGAGCTGTTTTTT. This gives the protein CASSQDLPGELFF. The chain is built from TRBV4-2 and TRBJ2-2, with unresolved D. This CDR3 has 13 residues. The germline V gene encodes CDR1 LGHNA and CDR2 YNFKEQ. V was clipped by 0 bases and J by 6 bases, with 5 bases between them.